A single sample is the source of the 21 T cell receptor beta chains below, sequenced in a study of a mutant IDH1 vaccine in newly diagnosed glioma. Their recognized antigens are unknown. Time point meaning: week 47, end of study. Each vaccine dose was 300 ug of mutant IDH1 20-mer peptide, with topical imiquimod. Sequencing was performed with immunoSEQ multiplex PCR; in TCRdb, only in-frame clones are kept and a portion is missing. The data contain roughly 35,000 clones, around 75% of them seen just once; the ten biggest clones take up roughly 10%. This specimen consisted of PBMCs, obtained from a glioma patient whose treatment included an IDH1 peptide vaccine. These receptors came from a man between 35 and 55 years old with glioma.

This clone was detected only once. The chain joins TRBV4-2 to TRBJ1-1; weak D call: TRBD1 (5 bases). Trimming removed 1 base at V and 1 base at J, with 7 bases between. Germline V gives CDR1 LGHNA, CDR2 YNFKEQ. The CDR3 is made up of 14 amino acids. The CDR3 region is CASSQGTTNTEAFF. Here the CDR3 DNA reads TGTGCCAGCAGCCAAGGGACAACGAACACTGAAGCTTTCTTT.

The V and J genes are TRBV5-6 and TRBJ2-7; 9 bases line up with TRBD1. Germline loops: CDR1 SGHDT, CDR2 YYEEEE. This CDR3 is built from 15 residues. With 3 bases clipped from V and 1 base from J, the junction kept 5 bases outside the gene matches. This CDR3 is CASSSRQGESYEQYV. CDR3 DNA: TGTGCCAGCAGCTCCAGACAGGGGGAGTCCTACGAGCAGTACGTC.

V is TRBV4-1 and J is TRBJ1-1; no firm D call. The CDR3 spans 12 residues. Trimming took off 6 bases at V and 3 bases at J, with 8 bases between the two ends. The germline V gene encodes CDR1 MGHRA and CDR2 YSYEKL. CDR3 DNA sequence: TGCGCCAGCAGTCGAAAGGACACTGAAGCTTTCTTT. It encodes CASSRKDTEAFF.

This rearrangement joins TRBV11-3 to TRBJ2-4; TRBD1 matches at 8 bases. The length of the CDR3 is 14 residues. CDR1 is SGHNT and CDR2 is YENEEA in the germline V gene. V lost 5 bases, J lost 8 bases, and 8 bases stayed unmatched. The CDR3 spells CASSPRQGLYIQYF. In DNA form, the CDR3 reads TGTGCCAGCAGCCCGCGACAGGGGCTTTACATTCAGTACTTC.

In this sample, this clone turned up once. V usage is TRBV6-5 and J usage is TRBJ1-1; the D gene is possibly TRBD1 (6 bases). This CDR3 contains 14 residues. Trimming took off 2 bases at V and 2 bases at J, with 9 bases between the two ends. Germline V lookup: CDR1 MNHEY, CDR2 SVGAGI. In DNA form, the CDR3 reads TGTGCCAGCAGTTACGAGGGGGGTAACACTGAAGCTTTCTTT. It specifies CASSYEGGNTEAFF.

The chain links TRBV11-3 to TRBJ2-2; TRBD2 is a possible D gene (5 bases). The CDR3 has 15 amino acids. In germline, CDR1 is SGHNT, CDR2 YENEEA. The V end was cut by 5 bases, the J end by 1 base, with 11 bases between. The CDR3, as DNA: TGTGCCAGCAGCACCCGGACTGAGAACACCGGGGAGCTGTTTTTT. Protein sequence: CASSTRTENTGELFF.

CDR3 protein: CASSLAQGRNEQFF. CDR3 nucleotides: TGCGCCAGCAGCTTGGCCCAGGGGCGCAATGAGCAGTTCTTC. This chain connects TRBV5-1 to TRBJ2-1, with D maybe TRBD1 (6 bases). The germline gives CDR1 SGHRS, CDR2 YFSETQ. This CDR3 region has 14 residues. Trimming took 0 bases from V and 6 from J, leaving 10 bases between them. The full variable domain, with the rest looked up from reference TRBV5-1 and TRBJ2-1, is KAGVTQTPRYLIKTRGQQVTLSCSPISGHRSVSWYQQTPGQGLQFLFEYFSETQRNKGNFPGRFSGRQFSNSRSEMNVSTLELGDSALYLCASSLAQGRNEQFFGPGTRLTVL.

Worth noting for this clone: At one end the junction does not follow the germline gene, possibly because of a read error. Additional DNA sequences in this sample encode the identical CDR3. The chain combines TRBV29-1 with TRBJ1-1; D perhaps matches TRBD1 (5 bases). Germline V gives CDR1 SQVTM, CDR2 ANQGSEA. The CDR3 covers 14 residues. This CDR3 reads CSAGNGARSTEAFF. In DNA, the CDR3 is TGTAGCGCCGGGAATGGGGCGAGGAGCACTGAAGCTTTCTTT.

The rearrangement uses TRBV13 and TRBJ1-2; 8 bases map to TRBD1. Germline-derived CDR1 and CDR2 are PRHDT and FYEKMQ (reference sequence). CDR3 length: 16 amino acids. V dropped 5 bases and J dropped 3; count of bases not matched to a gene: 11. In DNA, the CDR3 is TGTGCCAGCAGCACGGGTTTGACAGGGGACTACTATGGCTACACCTTC. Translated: CASSTGLTGDYYGYTF.

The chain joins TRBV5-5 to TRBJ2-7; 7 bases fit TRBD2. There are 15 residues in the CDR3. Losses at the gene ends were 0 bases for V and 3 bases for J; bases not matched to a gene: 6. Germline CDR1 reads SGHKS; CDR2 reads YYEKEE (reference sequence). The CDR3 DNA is TGTGCCAGCAGCTTGGTCGGGGGAGGGATCTACGAGCAGTACTTC. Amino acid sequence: CASSLVGGGIYEQYF.

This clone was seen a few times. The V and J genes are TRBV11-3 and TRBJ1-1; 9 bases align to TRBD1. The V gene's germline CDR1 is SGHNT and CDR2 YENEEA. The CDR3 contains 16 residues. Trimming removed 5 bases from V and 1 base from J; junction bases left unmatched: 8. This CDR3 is CASSRTMGQGNTEAFF. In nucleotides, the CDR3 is TGTGCCAGCAGCCGGACTATGGGACAGGGGAACACTGAAGCTTTCTTT.

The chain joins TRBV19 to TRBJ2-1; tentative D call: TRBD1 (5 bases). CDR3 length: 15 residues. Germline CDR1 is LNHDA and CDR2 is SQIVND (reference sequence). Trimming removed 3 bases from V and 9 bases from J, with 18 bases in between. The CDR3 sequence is CASSIDLWGRGEQFF. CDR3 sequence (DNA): TGTGCCAGTAGTATCGATCTTTGGGGTAGGGGTGAGCAGTTCTTC.

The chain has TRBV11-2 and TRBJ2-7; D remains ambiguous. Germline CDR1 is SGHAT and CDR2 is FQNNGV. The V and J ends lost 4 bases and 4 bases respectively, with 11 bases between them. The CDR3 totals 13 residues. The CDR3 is CASSSSLWYEQYF. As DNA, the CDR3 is TGTGCCAGCAGCTCCTCACTGTGGTACGAGCAGTACTTC.

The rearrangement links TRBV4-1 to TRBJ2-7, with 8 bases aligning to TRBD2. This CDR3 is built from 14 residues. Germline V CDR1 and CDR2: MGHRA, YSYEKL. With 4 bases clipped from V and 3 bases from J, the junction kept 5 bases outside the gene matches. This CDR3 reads CASSRETSGYEQYF. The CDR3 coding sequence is TGCGCCAGCAGCCGCGAAACTAGCGGCTACGAGCAGTACTTC.

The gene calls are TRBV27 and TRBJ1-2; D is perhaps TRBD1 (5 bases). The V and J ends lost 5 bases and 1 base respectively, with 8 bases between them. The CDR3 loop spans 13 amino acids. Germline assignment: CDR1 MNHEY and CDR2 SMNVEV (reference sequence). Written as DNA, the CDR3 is TGTGCCAGCAGTAGCAGGGATAACTATGGCTACACCTTC. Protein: CASSSRDNYGYTF.

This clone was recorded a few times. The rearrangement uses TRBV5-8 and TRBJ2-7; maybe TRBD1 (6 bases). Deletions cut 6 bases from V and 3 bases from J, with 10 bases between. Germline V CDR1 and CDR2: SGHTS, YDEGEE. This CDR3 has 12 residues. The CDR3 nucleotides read TGTGCCAGCACTCTGACAGGCTACGAGCAGTACGTC. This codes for CASTLTGYEQYV.

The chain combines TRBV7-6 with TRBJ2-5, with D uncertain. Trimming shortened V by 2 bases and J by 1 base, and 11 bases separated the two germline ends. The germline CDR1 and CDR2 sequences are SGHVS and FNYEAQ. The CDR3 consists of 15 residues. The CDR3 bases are TGTGCCAGCAGCTTACACTGGCTCACCCAAGAGACCCAGTACTTC. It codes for CASSLHWLTQETQYF.

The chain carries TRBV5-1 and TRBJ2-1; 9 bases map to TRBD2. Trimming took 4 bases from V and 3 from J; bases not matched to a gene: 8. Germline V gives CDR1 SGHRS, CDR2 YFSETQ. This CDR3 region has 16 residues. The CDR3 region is CASSPLAGANYNEQFF. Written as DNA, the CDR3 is TGCGCCAGCAGCCCCTTAGCGGGAGCCAACTACAATGAGCAGTTCTTC.

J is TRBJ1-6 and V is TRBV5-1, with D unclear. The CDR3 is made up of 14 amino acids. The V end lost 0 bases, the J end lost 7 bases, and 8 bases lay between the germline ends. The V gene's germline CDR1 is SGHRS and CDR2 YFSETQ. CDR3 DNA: TGCGCCAGCAGCTTGGGACCGGACAATTCACCCCTCCACTTT. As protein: CASSLGPDNSPLHF.

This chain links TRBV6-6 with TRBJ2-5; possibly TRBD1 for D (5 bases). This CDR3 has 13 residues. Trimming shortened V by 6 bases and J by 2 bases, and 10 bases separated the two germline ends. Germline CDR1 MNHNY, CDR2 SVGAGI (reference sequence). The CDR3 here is CASSQDRQETQYF. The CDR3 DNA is TGTGCCAGCAGCCAAGACAGACAAGAGACCCAGTACTTC.

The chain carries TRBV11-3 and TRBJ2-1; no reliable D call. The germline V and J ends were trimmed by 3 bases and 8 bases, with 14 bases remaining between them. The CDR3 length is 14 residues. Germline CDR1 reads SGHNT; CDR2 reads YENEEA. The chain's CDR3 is CASSFTMGLDEQFF. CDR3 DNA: TGTGCCAGCAGCTTCACTATGGGGTTGGATGAGCAGTTCTTC.